This record looks at one T cell receptor (beta chain) sequence and its context. The sample comes from a study of cytomegalovirus exposure and HLA in healthy donors. The CDR3 runs to 13 residues. Germline V gene data show CDR1 as WNHNN and CDR2 as SYGVQD (reference sequence). Deletions cut 3 bases from V and 7 bases from J, with 10 bases between. PCR amplification relied on 60 Vbeta primers (plus 13 Jbeta primers). The table came from immunoSEQ multiplex PCR; TCRdb's copy has only in-frame clones and leaves some out. The top ten hold 1.2% of the sample, which has about 160,000 clones, approximately 80% seen once.

This chain links TRBV10-1 with TRBJ2-1; D is unclear. This receptor was taken from a boy younger than 10 in good health and CMV-seronegative. Material for sequencing was PBMCs. In DNA form, the CDR3 reads TGCGCCAGCAGTGAAGCTAGTTCGAATGAGCAGTTCTTC. Protein: CASSEASSNEQFF.